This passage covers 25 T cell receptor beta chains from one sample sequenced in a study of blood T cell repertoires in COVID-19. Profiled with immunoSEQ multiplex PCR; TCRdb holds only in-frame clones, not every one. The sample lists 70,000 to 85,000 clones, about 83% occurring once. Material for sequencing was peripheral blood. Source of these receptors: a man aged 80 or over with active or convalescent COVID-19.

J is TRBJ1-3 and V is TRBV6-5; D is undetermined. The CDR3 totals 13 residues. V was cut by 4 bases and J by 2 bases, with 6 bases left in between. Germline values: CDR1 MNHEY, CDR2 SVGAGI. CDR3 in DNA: TGTGCCAGCAGTTTAGTAACTGGAAACACCATATATTTT. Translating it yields CASSLVTGNTIYF.

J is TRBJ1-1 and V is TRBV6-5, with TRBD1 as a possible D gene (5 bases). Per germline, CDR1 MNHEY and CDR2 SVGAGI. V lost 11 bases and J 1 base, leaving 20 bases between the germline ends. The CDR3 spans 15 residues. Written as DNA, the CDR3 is TGTGCCGGCGGGGGACGGTACCAGAGGAACACTGAAGCTTTCTTT. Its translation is CAGGGRYQRNTEAFF.

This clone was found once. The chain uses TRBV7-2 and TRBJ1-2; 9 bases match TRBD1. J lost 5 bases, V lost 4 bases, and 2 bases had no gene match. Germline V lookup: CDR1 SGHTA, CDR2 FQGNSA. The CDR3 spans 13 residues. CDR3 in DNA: TGTGCCAGCAGCTACGACAGGGGGTATGGCTACACCTTC. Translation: CASSYDRGYGYTF.

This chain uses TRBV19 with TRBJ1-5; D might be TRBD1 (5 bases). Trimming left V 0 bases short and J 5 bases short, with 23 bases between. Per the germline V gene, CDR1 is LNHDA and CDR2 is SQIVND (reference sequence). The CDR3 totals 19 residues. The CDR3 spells CASSIDHSSSQGLHQPQHF. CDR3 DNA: TGTGCCAGTAGTATAGATCATTCCTCCTCTCAGGGTCTCCATCAGCCCCAGCATTTT.

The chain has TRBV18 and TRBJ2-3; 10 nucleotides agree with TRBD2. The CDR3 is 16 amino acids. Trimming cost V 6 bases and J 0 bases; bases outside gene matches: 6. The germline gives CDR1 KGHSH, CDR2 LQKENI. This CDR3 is CASSSGRPTSTDTQYF. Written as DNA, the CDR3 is TGTGCCAGCTCTAGCGGGAGGCCTACTAGCACAGATACGCAGTATTTT.

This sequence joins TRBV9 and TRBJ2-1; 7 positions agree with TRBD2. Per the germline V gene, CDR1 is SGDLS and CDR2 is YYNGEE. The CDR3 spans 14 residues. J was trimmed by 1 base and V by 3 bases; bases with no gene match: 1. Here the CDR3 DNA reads TGTGCCAGCAGCGGGGGACTATCCTACAATGAGCAGTTCTTC. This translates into CASSGGLSYNEQFF. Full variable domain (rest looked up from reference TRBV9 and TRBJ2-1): DSGVTQTPKHLITATGQRVTLRCSPRSGDLSVYWYQQSLDQGLQFLIQYYNGEERAKGNILERFSAQQFPDLHSELNLSSLELGDSALYFCASSGGLSYNEQFFGPGTRLTVL.

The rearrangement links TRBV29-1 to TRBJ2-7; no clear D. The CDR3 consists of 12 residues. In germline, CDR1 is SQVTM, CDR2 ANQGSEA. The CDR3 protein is CSGSMTGYEQYF. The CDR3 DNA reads TGCAGTGGGTCTATGACTGGCTACGAGCAGTACTTC.

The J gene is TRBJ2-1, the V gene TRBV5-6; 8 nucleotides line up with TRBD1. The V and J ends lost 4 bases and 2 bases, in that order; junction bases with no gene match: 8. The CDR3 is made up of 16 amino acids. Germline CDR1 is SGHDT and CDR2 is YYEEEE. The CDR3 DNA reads TGTGCCAGCAGCGTCGACAGGGGTGGTACCTACAATGAGCAGTTCTTC. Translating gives CASSVDRGGTYNEQFF.

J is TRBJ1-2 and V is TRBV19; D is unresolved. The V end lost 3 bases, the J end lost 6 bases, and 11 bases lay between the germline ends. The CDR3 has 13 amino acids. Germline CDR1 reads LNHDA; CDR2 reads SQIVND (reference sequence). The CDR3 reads CASSIGQSHGYTF. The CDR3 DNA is TGTGCCAGTAGTATTGGCCAGTCCCATGGCTACACCTTC. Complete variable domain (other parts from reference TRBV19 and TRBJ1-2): DGGITQSPKYLFRKEGQNVTLSCEQNLNHDAMYWYRQDPGQGLRLIYYSQIVNDFQKGDIAEGYSVSREKKESFPLTVTSAQKNPTAFYLCASSIGQSHGYTFGSGTRLTVV.

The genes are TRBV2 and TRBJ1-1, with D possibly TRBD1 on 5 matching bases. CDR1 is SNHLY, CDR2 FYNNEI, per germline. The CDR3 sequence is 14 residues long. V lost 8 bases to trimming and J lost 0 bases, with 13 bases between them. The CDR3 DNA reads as TGTGCCAGCGATGCTGACAGTCTGAACACTGAAGCTTTCTTT. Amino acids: CASDADSLNTEAFF.

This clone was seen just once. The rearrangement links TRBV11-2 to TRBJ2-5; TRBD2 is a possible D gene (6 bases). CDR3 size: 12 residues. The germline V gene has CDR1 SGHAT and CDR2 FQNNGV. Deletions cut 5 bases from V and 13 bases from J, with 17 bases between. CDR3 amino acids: CASSPSSGSGYF. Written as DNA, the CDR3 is TGTGCCAGCAGCCCCTCCTCGGGTAGCGGGTACTTC.

The CDR3 region has the DNA TGTGCCAGCAAGCGGGGCTACACCGGGGAGCTGTTTTTT. Translating gives CASKRGYTGELFF. V gene TRBV6-5 combines with J gene TRBJ2-2, with 7 bases that match TRBD2. V was clipped by 7 bases and J by 3 bases; unmatched bases: 2. The germline V gene encodes CDR1 MNHEY and CDR2 SVGAGI. This CDR3 region has 13 residues.

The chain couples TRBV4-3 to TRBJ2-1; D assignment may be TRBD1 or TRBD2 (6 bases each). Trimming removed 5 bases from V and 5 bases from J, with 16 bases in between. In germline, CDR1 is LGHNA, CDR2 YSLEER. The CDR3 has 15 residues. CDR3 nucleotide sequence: TGCGCCAGCAGCAAAGGGGGACTGGCCCACAATGAGCAGTTCTTC. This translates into CASSKGGLAHNEQFF.

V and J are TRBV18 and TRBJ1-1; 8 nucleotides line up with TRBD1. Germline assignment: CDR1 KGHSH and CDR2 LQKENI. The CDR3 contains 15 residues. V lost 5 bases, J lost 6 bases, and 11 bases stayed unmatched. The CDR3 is CASSSPTGEVAEAFF. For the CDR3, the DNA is TGTGCCAGCTCATCCCCGACAGGGGAAGTGGCTGAAGCTTTCTTT.

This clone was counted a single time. CDR3 bases: TGCAGTGCTAGTCGGCCAGGGGCTACGAACACCGGGGAGCTGTTTTTT. Its protein is CSASRPGATNTGELFF. The chain is built from TRBV20-1 and TRBJ2-2; D is perhaps TRBD1 (6 bases). The V gene's germline CDR1 is DFQATT and CDR2 SNEGSKA (reference sequence). Trimming stripped 3 bases from V and 0 bases from J, with 14 bases between. This CDR3 is built from 16 residues.

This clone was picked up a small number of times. CDR3 nucleotide sequence: TGCGCCAGCAGCCAGCTTCAGGGAGGAAAACTGTTTTTT. It encodes CASSQLQGGKLFF. The chain uses TRBV4-1 and TRBJ1-4; the D gene is possibly TRBD1 (5 bases). This CDR3 region has 13 residues. The ends were cut back, 3 bases at V and 10 bases at J, with 12 bases in the middle. Germline V gene sequence: CDR1 MGHRA, CDR2 YSYEKL.

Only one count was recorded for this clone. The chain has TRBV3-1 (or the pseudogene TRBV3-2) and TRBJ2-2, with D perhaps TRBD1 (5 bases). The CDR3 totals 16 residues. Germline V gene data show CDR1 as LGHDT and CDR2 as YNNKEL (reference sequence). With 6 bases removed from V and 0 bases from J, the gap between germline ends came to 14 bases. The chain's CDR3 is CASSPRQNSNTGELFF. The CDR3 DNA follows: TGTGCCAGCAGTCCCCGACAGAACTCGAACACCGGGGAGCTGTTTTTT.

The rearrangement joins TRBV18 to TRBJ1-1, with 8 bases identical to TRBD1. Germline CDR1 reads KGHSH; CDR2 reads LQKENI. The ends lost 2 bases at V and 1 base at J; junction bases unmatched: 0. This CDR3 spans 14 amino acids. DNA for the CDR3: TGTGCCAGCTCACCAGGACAGGGGAACACTGAAGCTTTCTTT. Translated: CASSPGQGNTEAFF.

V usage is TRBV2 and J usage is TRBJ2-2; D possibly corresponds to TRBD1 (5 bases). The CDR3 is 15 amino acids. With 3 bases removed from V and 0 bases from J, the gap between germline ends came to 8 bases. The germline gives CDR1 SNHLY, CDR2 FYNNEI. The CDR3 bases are TGTGCCAGCAGTGATCAGGGAACGAACACCGGGGAGCTGTTTTTT. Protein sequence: CASSDQGTNTGELFF.

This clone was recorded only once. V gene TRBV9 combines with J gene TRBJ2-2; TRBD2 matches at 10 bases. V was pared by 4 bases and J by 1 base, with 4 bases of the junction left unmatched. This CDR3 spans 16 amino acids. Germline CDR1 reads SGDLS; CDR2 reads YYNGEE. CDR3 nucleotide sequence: TGTGCCAGCAGCCCCCGGACTAGCGGGAACACCGGGGAGCTGTTTTTT. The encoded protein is CASSPRTSGNTGELFF.

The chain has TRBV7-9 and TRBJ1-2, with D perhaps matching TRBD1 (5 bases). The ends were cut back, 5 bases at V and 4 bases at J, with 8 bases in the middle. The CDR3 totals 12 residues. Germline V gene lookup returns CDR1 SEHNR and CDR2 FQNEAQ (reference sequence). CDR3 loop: CASSGDSYGYTF. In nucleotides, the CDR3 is TGTGCCAGCAGCGGAGACAGCTATGGCTACACCTTC.

CDR3 DNA sequence: TGCGCCAGCAGCCAAGATGTCGGATTTCAATTGGGGCCTGTCTACGAGCAGTACTTC. It yields the protein CASSQDVGFQLGPVYEQYF. The chain uses TRBV4-1 and TRBJ2-7, with D possibly being TRBD1 (5 bases). In germline, CDR1 is MGHRA, CDR2 YSYEKL. V was cut by 0 bases and J by 3 bases, with 24 bases left in between. This CDR3 region has 19 residues.

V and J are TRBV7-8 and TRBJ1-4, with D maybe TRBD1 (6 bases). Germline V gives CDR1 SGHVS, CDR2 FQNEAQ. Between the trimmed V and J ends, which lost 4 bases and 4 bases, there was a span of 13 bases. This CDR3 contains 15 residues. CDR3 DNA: TGTGCCAGCAGCTCGGACAGTCAAAATAATGAAAAACTGTTTTTT. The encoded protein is CASSSDSQNNEKLFF.

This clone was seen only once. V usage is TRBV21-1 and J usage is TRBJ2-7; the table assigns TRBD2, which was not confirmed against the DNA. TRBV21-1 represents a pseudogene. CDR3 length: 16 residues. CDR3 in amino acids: CASTNTGTSVSYEQYF. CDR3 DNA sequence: TGTGCCAGCACCAATACCGGGACTAGCGTCTCCTACGAGCAGTACTTC.

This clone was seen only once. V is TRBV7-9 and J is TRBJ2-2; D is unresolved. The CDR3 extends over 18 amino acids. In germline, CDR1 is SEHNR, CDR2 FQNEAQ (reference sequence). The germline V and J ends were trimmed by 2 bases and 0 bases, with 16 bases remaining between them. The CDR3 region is CASSLSRVHLANTGELFF. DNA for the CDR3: TGTGCCAGCAGCTTAAGCCGGGTTCATCTCGCGAACACCGGGGAGCTGTTTTTT.